A single sample is the source of the 32 T cell receptor beta chains below, sequenced in a study of glioma-infiltrating T cells. TCR alpha and beta CDR3 regions were amplified from RNA using iRepertoire nested multiplex PCR. TCRdb used MiXCR to reprocess the multiplex PCR reads, holding one entry per CDR3 protein. This repertoire shows approximately 110,000 distinct CDR3 sequences, 25% found once; its top ten account for around a third. The sequencing input was glioma tissue, nonneoplastic brain tissue, or PBMCs (not recorded which). Receptor source: a human donor with low-grade glioma or glioblastoma, undergoing nonglioma brain surgery, or in good health (not recorded which).

This clonotype has ten or more counts. The chain combines TRBV4-1 with TRBJ1-1; the match to TRBD1 covers 7 bases. J gave up 1 base and V 3 bases, and 5 bases lay outside the gene matches. The CDR3 runs 15 residues. Germline CDR1 MGHRA, CDR2 YSYEKL. CDR3 in DNA: TGCGCCAGCAGCCACCCGGACAGGCCGAACACTGAAGCTTTCTTT. It is translated as CASSHPDRPNTEAFF.

Worth noting for this clonotype: Sequence at one end of the junction differs from germline and may be a read error. The chain joins TRBV27 to TRBJ2-1; perhaps TRBD1 as D (6 bases). The CDR3 is 17 amino acids. CDR1 is MNHEY, CDR2 SMNVEV, per germline (reference sequence). The CDR3 DNA reads as TGTGCCAGCACTTTGAAAGGAGGACAGTACCTTTGGGATGAGCAGTCCTTC. Protein: CASTLKGGQYLWDEQSF.

The table lists this clonotype with many counts. J is TRBJ1-5 and V is TRBV2; no clear D gene. There are 14 residues in the CDR3. From germline, CDR1 is SNHLY and CDR2 FYNNEI. V was cut by 3 bases and J by 2 bases, with 8 bases left in between. The CDR3 nucleotides read TGTGCCAGCAGTGACAGTAGTGGCAATCAGCCCCAGCATTTT. Encoded protein: CASSDSSGNQPQHF.

This clonotype was found many times. The chain recombines TRBV6-2 or TRBV6-3 with TRBJ1-5; D perhaps matches TRBD1 (6 bases). The CDR3 spans 15 residues. V was clipped by 0 bases and J by 6 bases, with 12 bases between them. Germline-derived CDR1 and CDR2 are MNHEY and SVGEGT. In nucleotides, the CDR3 is TGTGCCAGCAGTTACTCGAATGAACAGGGTCAGCCCCAGCATTTT. Amino acid sequence: CASSYSNEQGQPQHF.

This rearrangement joins TRBV9 to TRBJ2-7; 9 bases are shared with TRBD2. The J segment lost 3 bases and the V segment lost 4 bases, leaving 11 bases of the junction unmatched. There are 16 residues in the CDR3. Germline CDR1 reads SGDLS; CDR2 reads YYNGEE. The CDR3 region is CASSFSTSGALYEQYF. The CDR3 nucleotides are TGTGCCAGCAGCTTTTCGACTAGCGGAGCTCTCTACGAGCAGTACTTC.

This clonotype was seen at least ten times. The chain carries TRBV29-1 and TRBJ2-3; the match to TRBD1 covers 10 bases. CDR1 and CDR2 from the germline V gene are SQVTM and ANQGSEA. With 8 bases clipped from V and 1 base from J, the junction kept 6 bases outside the gene matches. This CDR3 has 14 amino acids. As DNA, the CDR3 is TGCAGCCTCAGGACAGGGGGAGGCACAGATACGCAGTATTTT. It specifies CSLRTGGGTDTQYF.

About this clonotype: With a much larger clone just one base away, this may be a read error. The chain couples TRBV3-1 to TRBJ1-3; no clear D gene. In germline, CDR1 is LGHDT, CDR2 YNNKEL (reference sequence). The CDR3 covers 13 residues. The CDR3 nucleotides read TGTGCCAGCAGCCAGGGTAGTGGAAACGCCATATATTTT. This codes for CASSQGSGNAIYF.

This clonotype came up many times. The J gene is TRBJ2-3, the V gene TRBV7-9; 8 bases map to TRBD1. Germline V lookup: CDR1 SEHNR, CDR2 FQNEAQ (reference sequence). The V gene end was trimmed by 5 bases and the J gene end by 4 bases; junction bases not matched to a gene: 5. The CDR3 is made up of 14 amino acids. The CDR3 DNA reads as TGTGCCAGCAGCCTCTCAGGGGGCCCAGATACGCAGTATTTT. Translating it yields CASSLSGGPDTQYF.

A remark on this clonotype: A clone one base away is much larger, so this may be a read error. The V gene is TRBV28, the J gene TRBJ2-7; 7 bases align to TRBD1. This CDR3 contains 13 residues. Per germline, CDR1 MDHEN and CDR2 SYDVKM. CDR3 residues: CASILGGPYEQYF. CDR3 DNA: TGTGCCAGCATTTTAGGGGGCCCCTACGAGCAGTACTTC.

This clonotype came up many times. The rearrangement uses TRBV18 and TRBJ1-1; D is unclear. V was clipped by 6 bases and J by 0 bases, with 11 bases between them. The CDR3 has 14 residues. Germline CDR1 and CDR2: KGHSH and LQKENI. DNA of the CDR3: TGTGCCAGCTCCCGGGTCGGGGTGAACACTGAAGCTTTCTTT. Translation: CASSRVGVNTEAFF.

This clonotype was counted at least ten times. This chain connects TRBV4-3 to TRBJ1-5, with 7 positions matching TRBD1. J lost 0 bases, V lost 0 bases, and 11 bases had no gene match. The CDR3 sequence is 19 residues long. Germline assignment: CDR1 LGHNA and CDR2 YSLEER. The CDR3 loop is CASSQDPLQGIYSNQPQHF. The DNA of the CDR3 is TGCGCCAGCAGCCAAGATCCGCTACAGGGGATTTATAGCAATCAGCCCCAGCATTTT.

This clonotype was recorded at least ten times. The chain is built from TRBV20-1 and TRBJ2-7, with 13 bases aligning to TRBD2. The V gene's germline CDR1 is DFQATT and CDR2 SNEGSKA (reference sequence). V dropped 4 bases and J dropped 6; count of bases not matched to a gene: 9. This CDR3 has 15 residues. CDR3 in amino acids: CSAKPGTSGMSEQYF. The CDR3 DNA is TGCAGTGCTAAGCCCGGGACTAGCGGGATGAGCGAGCAGTACTTC.

Regarding this clonotype: Possible read error: a much larger clone is one base away. This rearrangement joins TRBV7-2 to TRBJ2-7; D not certain. This CDR3 comprises 14 residues. The V gene lost 1 base and the J gene lost 3 bases, with 10 bases spanning the gap. Per germline, CDR1 SGHTA and CDR2 FQGNSA. The CDR3 spells CASSLGHGLYEQYF. In DNA form, the CDR3 reads TGTGCCAGCAGCTTAGGACATGGTCTCTACGAGCAGTACTTC.

This clonotype was counted many times. The chain joins TRBV3-1 to TRBJ1-2; 7 nucleotides agree with TRBD1. The trim removed 9 bases at V and 7 bases at J, leaving 5 bases unmatched. The CDR3 totals 11 residues. Germline V CDR1 and CDR2: LGHDT, YNNKEL (reference sequence). DNA for the CDR3: TGTGCCAGTAAAGACAGGGTTGGCTACACCTTC. This translates into CASKDRVGYTF.

The table lists this clonotype with many counts. This rearrangement joins TRBV7-3 to TRBJ2-3; 9 bases map to TRBD2. J was trimmed by 6 bases and V by 3 bases; bases with no gene match: 10. Germline CDR1 is SGHTA and CDR2 is FQGTGA. The CDR3 consists of 16 residues. CDR3 residues: CASSLASGNPVDTQYF. CDR3 nucleotide sequence: TGTGCCAGCAGCTTGGCTAGCGGGAATCCCGTTGATACGCAGTATTTT.

This clonotype showed up many times. The rearrangement joins TRBV4-1 to TRBJ2-5; no definite D call. The CDR3 has 15 residues. V was trimmed by 4 bases and J by 6 bases, leaving 18 bases between them. Germline CDR1 is MGHRA and CDR2 is YSYEKL. CDR3 sequence (DNA): TGCGCCAGCAGCCCAACCGACGACTCCTGGAAGACCCAGTACTTC. Translating it yields CASSPTDDSWKTQYF.

This clonotype was seen many times. The J gene is TRBJ2-3, the V gene TRBV20-1; maybe TRBD2 (5 bases). V lost 2 bases to trimming and J lost 4 bases, with 7 bases between them. The CDR3 sequence is 12 residues long. Germline V gene sequence: CDR1 DFQATT, CDR2 SNEGSKA (reference sequence). The CDR3 sequence is CSARLAADTQYF. The CDR3 nucleotides are TGCAGTGCTAGACTAGCTGCAGATACGCAGTATTTT.

The J gene is TRBJ2-7, the V gene TRBV27; 7 bases fit TRBD1. The CDR3 has 15 amino acids. Germline lookup yields CDR1 MNHEY and CDR2 SMNVEV (reference sequence). Trimming removed 3 bases from V and 2 bases from J; junction bases left unmatched: 7. The CDR3 DNA follows: TGTGCCAGCAGTTTCAAGGACAGGAGAGCCTACGAGCAGTACTTC. Its translation is CASSFKDRRAYEQYF.

This clonotype was detected a few times. This rearrangement joins TRBV5-1 to TRBJ2-5; D gene ambiguous. Germline CDR1 SGHRS, CDR2 YFSETQ. The CDR3 runs 13 residues. V was shortened by 1 base and J by 1 base, with 5 bases between the two germline ends. CDR3 in DNA: TGCGCCAGCAGCTTGATTGGCCAAGAGACCCAGTACTTC. Its translation: CASSLIGQETQYF.

As DNA, the CDR3 is TGTGGCAGAAAGACCAGGGATCAGCCCCAGCATTTT. It codes for CGRKTRDQPQHF. This chain uses TRBV6-6 with TRBJ1-5, with a tentative D call TRBD1 (5 bases). The CDR3 sequence is 12 residues long. Germline loops: CDR1 MNHNY, CDR2 SVGAGI (reference sequence).

The V gene is TRBV6-1, the J gene TRBJ1-5, with D perhaps matching TRBD1 (5 bases). The germline gives CDR1 MNHNS, CDR2 SASEGT. Trimming stripped 3 bases from V and 11 bases from J, with 17 bases between. CDR3 length: 14 residues. CDR3 sequence: CASSELDRDKTQHF. The DNA for the CDR3 is TGTGCCAGCAGTGAGTTAGACAGAGATAAGACCCAGCATTTT.

This clonotype was detected ten times or more. V gene TRBV4-2 combines with J gene TRBJ2-1; no clear D gene. In germline, CDR1 is LGHNA, CDR2 YNFKEQ. Trimming removed 0 bases at V and 4 bases at J, with 10 bases between. The CDR3 is 15 residues long. Here the CDR3 reads CASSQDLQAYNEQFF. As DNA, the CDR3 is TGTGCCAGCAGCCAAGATCTACAAGCGTACAATGAGCAGTTCTTC.

This clonotype was detected many times. The chain recombines TRBV6-1 with TRBJ2-1; 7 nucleotides align to TRBD1. The germline gives CDR1 MNHNS, CDR2 SASEGT. This CDR3 is built from 14 residues. V was pared by 5 bases and J by 7 bases, with 8 bases of the junction left unmatched. Here the CDR3 reads CASSFTGDRNEQFF. The CDR3 nucleotides read TGTGCCAGCAGTTTCACAGGGGACCGAAATGAGCAGTTCTTC.

This clonotype was recorded at least ten times. V usage is TRBV6-4 and J usage is TRBJ2-3; 10 bases are a match to TRBD2. V was clipped by 6 bases and J by 3 bases; unmatched bases: 6. The CDR3 totals 15 residues. CDR1 is MRHNA and CDR2 is SNTAGT in the germline V gene. CDR3 residues: CASRVDSGRTDTQYF. The CDR3 bases are TGTGCCAGCAGAGTGGATAGCGGGAGGACAGATACGCAGTATTTT.

This clonotype appeared many times. This chain links TRBV18 with TRBJ2-1, with D perhaps matching TRBD1 (6 bases). CDR3 length: 13 amino acids. Trimming shortened V by 5 bases and J by 6 bases, and 11 bases separated the two germline ends. The V gene's germline CDR1 is KGHSH and CDR2 LQKENI. This chain's CDR3 is CASSFRQANEQFF. The CDR3, as DNA: TGTGCCAGCTCATTCCGACAGGCCAATGAGCAGTTCTTC.

In its sample, this clonotype was seen many times. The chain couples TRBV29-1 to TRBJ2-3; a weak D match, TRBD1 (5 bases). Germline V gene sequence: CDR1 SQVTM, CDR2 ANQGSEA. The CDR3 contains 11 residues. The germline V and J ends were trimmed by 7 bases and 10 bases, with 15 bases remaining between them. The CDR3 loop reads CSESRDLAQYF. DNA of the CDR3: TGCAGCGAAAGCAGGGATTTGGCGCAGTATTTT.

This clonotype was found many times. The chain has TRBV6-2 or TRBV6-3 and TRBJ2-5, with a tentative D call TRBD2 (6 bases). The CDR3 totals 17 residues. V was trimmed by 2 bases and J by 4 bases, leaving 20 bases between them. Germline CDR1 is MNHEY and CDR2 is SVGEGT. CDR3: CASSYPVTGEGLETQYF. The CDR3 DNA sequence: TGTGCCAGCAGTTACCCTGTGACGGGAGAGGGTTTAGAGACCCAGTACTTC.

This clonotype was recorded at least ten times. The V gene is TRBV14, the J gene TRBJ1-1, with D possibly being TRBD1 (5 bases). The V gene's germline CDR1 is SGHDN and CDR2 FVKESK. This CDR3 has 11 amino acids. Trimming took 6 bases from V and 9 from J, leaving 11 bases between them. The chain's CDR3 is CASSLEGQAFF. CDR3 DNA sequence: TGTGCCAGCAGTTTAGAGGGACAAGCTTTCTTT.

This clonotype was counted many times. The gene calls are TRBV4-3 and TRBJ2-1; D is possibly TRBD2 (6 bases). Germline V lookup: CDR1 LGHNA, CDR2 YSLEER. This CDR3 spans 14 amino acids. With 2 bases removed from V and 7 bases from J, the gap between germline ends came to 12 bases. The DNA for the CDR3 is TGCGCCAGCAGCCAACGGGGGAGAGGGAATGAGCAGTTCTTC. This encodes CASSQRGRGNEQFF.

This clonotype turned up a few times. The chain recombines TRBV7-9 with TRBJ2-7, with TRBD1 matching 7 bases. Unmatched junction bases numbered 2, after V lost 6 bases and J lost 0 bases. CDR1 and CDR2 from the germline V gene are SEHNR and FQNEAQ (reference sequence). The CDR3 is 13 amino acids. CDR3: CASRGQDSYEQYF. For the CDR3, the DNA is TGTGCCAGCAGAGGACAGGACTCCTACGAGCAGTACTTC. The whole variable domain, filled in from reference TRBV7-9 and TRBJ2-7, reads DTGVSQNPRHKITKRGQNVTFRCDPISEHNRLYWYRQTLGQGPEFLTYFQNEAQLEKSRLLSDRFSAERPKGSFSTLEIQRTEQGDSAMYLCASRGQDSYEQYFGPGTRLTVT.

This clonotype was found many times. The V and J genes are TRBV2 and TRBJ2-1, with 10 bases fitting TRBD2. The CDR3 has 17 amino acids. The V and J ends lost 3 bases and 3 bases, in that order; junction bases with no gene match: 8. Germline CDR1 is SNHLY and CDR2 is FYNNEI. This CDR3 reads CASSDASGRALYNEQFF. CDR3 bases: TGTGCCAGCAGTGATGCCAGCGGGAGGGCCCTCTACAATGAGCAGTTCTTC.

In its sample, this clonotype was seen a few times. This chain links TRBV29-1 with TRBJ2-7; tentatively, D is TRBD1 or TRBD2 (5 bases each). The CDR3 consists of 12 residues. Trimming removed 5 bases from V and 4 bases from J, with 12 bases in between. Germline CDR1 reads SQVTM; CDR2 reads ANQGSEA. The CDR3 DNA sequence: TGCAGCGTTTCAGGGAGAGGGTACGAGCAGTACTTC. Amino acids: CSVSGRGYEQYF.